Listed below are T cell receptor beta chains from one sample, sequenced in a study of pediatric ulcerative colitis. Produced via immunoSEQ multiplex PCR; TCRdb's table is partial and in-frame only. The sample shows fewer than 12,000 clones, 82% of them seen only once. Sequenced: gut tissue. The receptors stem from a girl aged 5-17 years who was a control in a study of pediatric ulcerative colitis. CDR3s include the opening cysteine and the closing phenylalanine or tryptophan. The D gene is left open where the match is weak. Only some rows state a clone size, as once, few, many or a class for expanded clones.

V gene	J gene	clone size	D gene	CDR3 protein	CDR3 DNA
TRBV2	TRBJ1-5	NA	NA	CASSFEKGQPQHF	TGTGCCAGCAGTTTTGAGAAGGGTCAGCCCCAGCATTTT
TRBV4-2	TRBJ1-1	NA	NA	CASSQAGNEAFF	TGTGCCAGCAGCCAAGCAGGTAATGAAGCTTTCTTT
TRBV9	TRBJ1-1	NA	NA	CASSVGQYVNTEAFF	TGTGCCAGCAGCGTCGGACAGTACGTGAACACTGAAGCTTTCTTT
TRBV5-1	TRBJ2-2	NA	NA	CASSSLSPNTGELFF	TGCGCCAGCAGCTCTCTGAGCCCAAACACCGGGGAGCTGTTTTTT
TRBV6-5	TRBJ1-1	NA	NA	CASSYGRYTEAFF	TGTGCCAGCAGTTACGGACGGTACACTGAAGCTTTCTTT
TRBV9	TRBJ2-3	once	TRBD2	CASSVVVGRDSDTQYF	TGTGCCAGCAGCGTAGTGGTCGGGAGGGATTCAGATACGCAGTATTTT
TRBV28	TRBJ1-2	NA	NA	CASSFQPGGYTF	TGTGCCAGCAGTTTTCAGCCGGGCGGCTACACCTTC
TRBV6-4	TRBJ1-2	NA	NA	CASRGTGTEYGYTF	TGTGCCAGCAGGGGAACCGGGACTGAATATGGCTACACCTTC
TRBV2	TRBJ1-1	NA	TRBD1	CASSGPGDRMNTEAFF	TGTGCCAGCAGTGGTCCCGGGGACAGGATGAACACTGAAGCTTTCTTT
TRBV2	TRBJ1-1	NA	NA	CASRSAGTTEAFF	TGTGCCAGCAGGTCGGCAGGGACCACTGAAGCTTTCTTT
TRBV28	TRBJ2-1	NA	NA	CASTPPVYNEQFF	TGTGCCAGCACCCCTCCCGTCTACAATGAGCAGTTCTTC
TRBV4-2	TRBJ2-3	NA	TRBD1	CASSQDPNYRGLDGWGTDTQYF	TGTGCCAGCAGCCAAGATCCAAATTACAGGGGGCTTGACGGGTGGGGCACAGATACGCAGTATTTT
TRBV7-2	TRBJ1-2	NA	TRBD1	CASSLGFGGTGLLYGYTF	TGTGCCAGCAGCTTAGGGTTCGGGGGGACAGGGCTCCTCTATGGCTACACCTTC
TRBV28	TRBJ1-6	NA	NA	CASSLPLTGTSDSPLHF	TGTGCCAGCAGTTTACCCCTGACCGGGACATCCGATTCACCCCTCCACTTT
TRBV19	TRBJ2-3	NA	TRBD2	CASKSTSGHTDTQYF	TGTGCCAGTAAAAGTACTAGCGGACACACAGATACGCAGTATTTT
TRBV5-5	TRBJ1-1	NA	NA	CASSFYRNTEAFF	TGTGCCAGCAGCTTCTACAGGAACACTGAAGCTTTCTTT
TRBV5-4	TRBJ1-1	NA	NA	CASSPSGAVGGTEAFF	TGTGCCAGCAGCCCATCTGGGGCGGTTGGTGGCACTGAAGCTTTCTTT
TRBV5-1	TRBJ2-5	NA	NA	CASSLQGITETQYF	TGCGCCAGCAGCTTGCAGGGGATAACGGAGACCCAGTACTTC
TRBV30	TRBJ2-7	NA	NA	CAWSLRQSEQYF	TGTGCCTGGAGTCTCCGACAGAGCGAGCAGTACTTC
TRBV7-8	TRBJ1-1	NA	NA	CASSLKARVTEAFF	TGTGCCAGCAGCTTAAAGGCCAGGGTGACTGAAGCTTTCTTT
TRBV21-1	TRBJ1-1	NA	NA	CASSKSVNVPRGFSTEAFF	TGTGCCAGCAGCAAAAGCGTAAATGTGCCTAGGGGGTTTAGCACTGAAGCTTTCTTT
TRBV4-3	TRBJ1-4	NA	NA	CASSQVRGPGRDGEKLFF	TGCGCCAGCAGCCAAGTTCGCGGGCCAGGCCGGGATGGCGAAAAACTGTTTTTT
TRBV14	TRBJ2-1	NA	TRBD2	CASSQGTSGRLNEQFF	TGTGCCAGCAGCCAAGGGACTAGCGGGAGACTCAATGAGCAGTTCTTC
TRBV28	TRBJ2-7	NA	NA	CASSLGVEDEQYF	TGTGCCAGCAGTTTAGGAGTCGAGGACGAGCAGTACTTC
TRBV30	TRBJ1-5	NA	NA	CAWSPGFNQPQHF	TGTGCCTGGAGTCCCGGGTTCAATCAGCCCCAGCATTTT
TRBV4-3	TRBJ2-2	few	TRBD2	CASSQGTSGYTGELFF	TGCGCCAGCAGCCAAGGGACTAGCGGCTACACCGGGGAGCTGTTTTTT
TRBV5-1	TRBJ2-5	NA	TRBD1	CASSLDRGDGETQYF	TGCGCCAGCAGCCTGGACAGGGGGGACGGAGAGACCCAGTACTTC
TRBV6-4	TRBJ2-1	NA	TRBD2	CASSDTPGGYNEQFF	TGTGCCAGCAGTGATACTCCGGGAGGGTATAATGAGCAGTTCTTC
TRBV19	TRBJ1-5	NA	NA	CASSYQELVIDQPQHF	TGTGCCAGTAGCTATCAGGAGTTGGTTATTGACCAGCCCCAGCATTTT
TRBV6-1	TRBJ2-1	NA	NA	CASRATRGAYNEQFF	TGTGCCAGCAGGGCCACTAGGGGCGCCTACAATGAGCAGTTCTTC
TRBV11-3	TRBJ1-1	NA	NA	CASSLDHTEAFF	TGTGCCAGCAGCTTAGACCACACTGAAGCTTTCTTT
TRBV5-6	TRBJ1-2	NA	NA	CASSLGQGDLNYGYTF	TGTGCCAGCAGCTTGGGGCAGGGCGACCTCAACTATGGCTACACCTTC
TRBV7-2	TRBJ2-7	few	NA	CASSLLQPYEQYF	TGTGCCAGCAGCTTGCTTCAACCCTACGAGCAGTACTTC
TRBV6-4	TRBJ2-2	NA	NA	CASSEGNTGELFF	TGTGCCAGCAGTGAGGGAAACACCGGGGAGCTGTTTTTT
TRBV2	TRBJ1-1	NA	NA	CASRKDSPIEAFF	TGTGCCAGCAGGAAGGACAGCCCAATAGAAGCTTTCTTT